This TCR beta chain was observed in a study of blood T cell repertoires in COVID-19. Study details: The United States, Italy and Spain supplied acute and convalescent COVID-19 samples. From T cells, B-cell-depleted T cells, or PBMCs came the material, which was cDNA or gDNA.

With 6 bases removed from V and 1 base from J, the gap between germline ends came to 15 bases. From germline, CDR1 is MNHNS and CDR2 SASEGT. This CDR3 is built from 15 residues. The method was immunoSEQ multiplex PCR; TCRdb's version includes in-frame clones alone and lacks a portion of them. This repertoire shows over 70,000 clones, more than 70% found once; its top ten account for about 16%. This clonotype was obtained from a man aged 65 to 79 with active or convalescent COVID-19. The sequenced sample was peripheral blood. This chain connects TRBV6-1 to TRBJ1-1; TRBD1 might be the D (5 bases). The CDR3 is CASRGPDVPNTEAFF. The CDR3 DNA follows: TGTGCCAGCAGGGGGCCTGACGTACCGAACACTGAAGCTTTCTTT.